The 19 T cell receptor beta chains reported below all come from one sample, sequenced in a study of spatial heterogeneity in lung cancer. Each CDR3 protein gets one entry after TCRdb re-called the 5' RACE reads with MiXCR. This table has 82,000 or so distinct CDR3 sequences, approximately 12% appearing once. Time point denoted: sample taken at primary tumor resection. Whole RNA obtained from tumor, nontumor lung or frozen PBMC underwent sequencing without sorting. The sample was PBMCs, taken at surgery. These TCRs come from a male donor with early-stage non-small cell lung cancer.

In its sample, this clonotype was seen a few times. The V gene is TRBV20-1, the J gene TRBJ2-4, with D perhaps given as TRBD1 or TRBD2 (6 bases each). CDR1 and CDR2 (germline): DFQATT, SNEGSKA (reference sequence). This CDR3 contains 13 residues. Trimming pared 6 bases from V and 6 bases from J, leaving 15 bases between. CDR3 residues: CSATPGAGNIQYF. The DNA for the CDR3 is TGCAGTGCCACCCCGGGGGCAGGAAACATTCAGTACTTC.

The gene calls are TRBV5-1 and TRBJ1-1; D gene uncertain. Per the germline V gene, CDR1 is SGHRS and CDR2 is YFSETQ. The V end lost 0 bases, the J end lost 2 bases, and 14 bases lay between the germline ends. This CDR3 is built from 16 residues. CDR3 sequence (DNA): TGCGCCAGCAGCTTGGATCCGGGGATGGGAAACACTGAAGCTTTCTTT. Protein sequence: CASSLDPGMGNTEAFF.

Concerning this clonotype: One end of the junction fails to match germline, which may point to a read error. The chain couples TRBV5-4 to TRBJ1-1; no clear D. The CDR3 contains 13 residues. Germline CDR1 and CDR2: SGHNT and YYREEE (reference sequence). The CDR3 sequence: CASSLQSNNEAFF. In DNA, the CDR3 is TGTGCCAGCAGCTTACAGTCCAACAATGAAGCTTTCTTT.

Remarks on this clonotype: Germline and junction disagree at one end, which may indicate a read error. The chain links TRBV7-2 to TRBJ2-7, with 7 bases fitting TRBD1. The CDR3 extends over 13 amino acids. Germline CDR1 SGHTA, CDR2 FQGNSA. CDR3 DNA: TGTGCCAGCAGCTTGTCCCCGGGACAGCCGAACTTCTTC. As protein: CASSLSPGQPNFF.

At least ten counts were recorded for this clonotype. V gene TRBV20-1 combines with J gene TRBJ1-1; D uncertain. Trimming pared 5 bases from V and 0 bases from J, leaving 13 bases between. Germline V CDR1 and CDR2: DFQATT, SNEGSKA (reference sequence). CDR3 size: 14 residues. The CDR3 DNA reads as TGCAGTGCTTATAGTTCGGGGATGAACACTGAAGCTTTCTTT. This gives the protein CSAYSSGMNTEAFF.

In its sample, this clonotype was seen a few times. The V and J genes are TRBV24-1 and TRBJ2-3, with no clear D. Germline V lookup: CDR1 KGHDR, CDR2 SFDVKD. The CDR3 covers 15 residues. V was cut by 2 bases and J by 0 bases, with 8 bases left in between. The CDR3 sequence is CATSDSRTSTDTQYF. The CDR3, as DNA: TGTGCCACCAGTGATTCCCGCACTAGCACAGATACGCAGTATTTT.

The genes are TRBV5-4 and TRBJ1-1; 8 bases agree with TRBD1. Germline CDR1 and CDR2: SGHNT and YYREEE (reference sequence). The CDR3 totals 12 residues. J gave up 9 bases and V 2 bases, and 3 bases lay outside the gene matches. CDR3 loop: CASSFGQGKAFF. CDR3 sequence (DNA): TGTGCCAGCAGCTTCGGACAGGGAAAAGCTTTCTTT.

The genes are TRBV29-1 and TRBJ2-2; D is undetermined. The germline V gene encodes CDR1 SQVTM and CDR2 ANQGSEA. The CDR3 totals 11 residues. Trimming removed 4 bases from V and 5 bases from J, with 5 bases in between. The CDR3 nucleotides are TGCAGCGTTGTGAAGACCGGGGAGCTGTTTTTT. It translates to CSVVKTGELFF.

This clonotype was observed a handful of times. This chain joins TRBV20-1 and TRBJ2-5; D gene ambiguous. Germline V CDR1 and CDR2: DFQATT, SNEGSKA (reference sequence). V lost 0 bases, J lost 2 bases, and 7 bases lay in between. The CDR3 totals 13 residues. CDR3 nucleotide sequence: TGCAGTGCTAGAGATGTACTGCAAGAGACCCAGTACTTC. Protein: CSARDVLQETQYF.

The V call is TRBV20-1, the J call TRBJ1-2; D not resolved. The V and J ends lost 5 bases and 4 bases respectively, with 14 bases between them. From germline, CDR1 is DFQATT and CDR2 SNEGSKA (reference sequence). The CDR3 contains 13 residues. CDR3 sequence: CSALRDNIYGYTF. In DNA, the CDR3 is TGCAGTGCTCTCCGGGATAACATCTATGGCTACACCTTC.

This clonotype was observed many times. This chain joins TRBV30 and TRBJ1-1; 8 bases are shared with TRBD1. Germline CDR1 reads GTSNPN; CDR2 reads SVGIG (reference sequence). The CDR3 contains 13 residues. J lost 1 base, V lost 3 bases, and 1 base had no gene match. The CDR3 here is CAWRGQANTEAFF. Here the CDR3 DNA reads TGTGCCTGGAGGGGACAGGCGAACACTGAAGCTTTCTTT.

The sample holds a few counts of this clonotype. The chain employs TRBV2 and TRBJ1-5; no firm D call. This CDR3 spans 13 amino acids. Germline V gene data show CDR1 as SNHLY and CDR2 as FYNNEI. The V and J ends lost 4 bases and 4 bases respectively, with 8 bases between them. The CDR3 loop is CASSGTENQPQHF. The CDR3 nucleotides read TGTGCCAGCAGTGGGACGGAAAATCAGCCCCAGCATTTT.

This clonotype was seen more than once but under ten times. The J gene is TRBJ1-2, the V gene TRBV5-5; D is unresolved. Between the trimmed V and J ends, which lost 0 bases and 5 bases, there was a span of 14 bases. Germline assignment: CDR1 SGHKS and CDR2 YYEKEE (reference sequence). The CDR3 runs to 15 residues. For the CDR3, the DNA is TGTGCCAGCAGCTTGGCCCGCGCGGAGGCGTATGGCTACACCTTC. Encoded protein: CASSLARAEAYGYTF. Together with reference TRBV5-5 and TRBJ1-2, the CDR3 gives the full variable domain: DAGVTQSPTHLIKTRGQQVTLRCSPISGHKSVSWYQQVLGQGPQFIFQYYEKEERGRGNFPDRFSARQFPNYSSELNVNALLLGDSALYLCASSLARAEAYGYTFGSGTRLTVV.

Many counts were recorded for this clonotype. The genes are TRBV4-2 and TRBJ1-3; 8 nucleotides match TRBD1. This CDR3 spans 15 amino acids. Germline values: CDR1 LGHNA, CDR2 YNFKEQ. Trimming removed 0 bases from V and 7 bases from J; junction bases left unmatched: 5. In DNA, the CDR3 is TGTGCCAGCAGCCAAGAAGGACACAGGGGGAACACCATATATTTT. Translated, it gives CASSQEGHRGNTIYF.

The chain joins TRBV20-1 to TRBJ1-1, with 8 positions matching TRBD1. The ends lost 6 bases at V and 5 bases at J; junction bases unmatched: 8. CDR1 and CDR2 from the germline V gene are DFQATT and SNEGSKA (reference sequence). The CDR3 runs to 13 residues. CDR3 bases: TGCAGTGCGCAGTCCAGGGGGCAGACTGAAGCTTTCTTT. Translating gives CSAQSRGQTEAFF.

With regard to this clonotype: At one boundary the junction diverges from the germline segment, which might be a read error. The rearrangement joins TRBV7-9 to TRBJ2-3; D possibly corresponds to TRBD2 (6 bases). The length of the CDR3 is 15 residues. Looked up from germline, CDR1 is SEHNR and CDR2 is FQNEAQ (reference sequence). In DNA form, the CDR3 reads TGTGCCAGCAGTTTAGGGGACTTGAGCACAGATACGCAGTATTTT. As protein: CASSLGDLSTDTQYF.

This clonotype was seen repeatedly, ten times or more. This chain joins TRBV7-9 and TRBJ2-7; unclear D gene. The CDR3 covers 14 residues. The germline V gene has CDR1 SEHNR and CDR2 FQNEAQ (reference sequence). V was shortened by 1 base and J by 0 bases, with 7 bases between the two germline ends. Here the CDR3 DNA reads TGTGCCAGCAGCTTAGGCCAGAACTCCTACGAGCAGTACTTC. This sequence encodes CASSLGQNSYEQYF.

The CDR3 nucleotides are TGTGCCAGTAGTATTGGGACTAGCGGGTCCTACGAGCAGTACTTC. Translation: CASSIGTSGSYEQYF. The genes are TRBV19 and TRBJ2-7, with 12 bases fitting TRBD2. The CDR3 has 15 amino acids. Germline CDR1 reads LNHDA; CDR2 reads SQIVND (reference sequence). V shed 3 bases and J 1 base; nucleotides not matched to a gene: 1.

The rearrangement uses TRBV7-9 and TRBJ2-2, with D possibly being TRBD1 or TRBD2 (5 bases each). This CDR3 comprises 15 residues. Per germline, CDR1 SEHNR and CDR2 FQNEAQ (reference sequence). V lost 5 bases and J lost 4, with 14 bases in between. The CDR3 sequence: CASSPGTAGTGELFF. The CDR3 DNA reads TGTGCCAGCAGCCCCGGGACCGCAGGCACCGGGGAGCTGTTTTTT.